This is a list of T cell receptor beta chains from one sample in a study of control samples from healthy donors and cancer patients. Here immunoSEQ multiplex PCR was the method, and the copy in TCRdb shows in-frame clones only, minus some. The sample has approximately 37,000 clones, around nine tenths seen once. Input material: blood. These receptors were taken from a woman in her 50s in good health. Both conserved end residues are part of each CDR3. The D gene is left open where the match is weak. Rows give clone size only sometimes, using once, few, many, or a class for an expanded clone.

j_call | d_call | v_call | clone_size | cdr3_nt | cdr3_aa
TRBJ1-3 | - | TRBV30 | - | TGTGCCTGGAGTAAGGGACGGAACACCATATATTTT | CAWSKGRNTIYF
TRBJ2-1 | TRBD2 | TRBV19 | - | TGTGCCACGACTAGCGGGGGGTACAATGAGCAGTTCTTC | CATTSGGYNEQFF
TRBJ1-5 | TRBD1 | TRBV4-2 | - | TGTGCCAGCAGCCATACCACAGGGGGGCCGGGGCCCAATCAGCCCCAGCATTTT | CASSHTTGGPGPNQPQHF
TRBJ1-4 | - | TRBV6-2/TRBV6-3 | - | TGTGCCAGCAGTCCCCCGGGACCGCGTGAAAAACTGTTTTTT | CASSPPGPREKLFF
TRBJ2-2 | - | TRBV5-5 | - | TGTGCCAGCAGCTTTCATCGGACAGGGAGGGCCGGGGAGCTGTTTTTT | CASSFHRTGRAGELFF
TRBJ2-7 | - | TRBV5-4 | - | TGTGCCAGCAGCTTGGGGGGTCCTGGCGAGCAGTACTTC | CASSLGGPGEQYF
TRBJ2-7 | - | TRBV6-6 | - | TGTGCCAGCAGTACCACAAAGGGGATATCCGAGCAGTACTTC | CASSTTKGISEQYF
TRBJ1-1 | - | TRBV9 | - | TGTGCCAGCAGCCTCTCACAGGGCATGAACACTGAAGCTTTCTTT | CASSLSQGMNTEAFF
TRBJ2-2 | - | TRBV2 | - | TGTGCCAGCAGTTCCCAGGGCGTCGGGGAGCTGTTTTTT | CASSSQGVGELFF
TRBJ1-2 | - | TRBV21-1 | - | TGTCCCACTGGGGACAGGGGTGAAAGCGACTATGGCTACACCTTC | CPTGDRGESDYGYTF
TRBJ1-2 | - | TRBV7-9 | - | TGTGCCAGCAGCTCAGACAAGGACTATGGCTACACCTTC | CASSSDKDYGYTF
TRBJ1-4 | - | TRBV9 | - | TGTGCCAGCAGCGTAGGACCGCGCCCTCTTAATGAAAAACTGTTTTTT | CASSVGPRPLNEKLFF
TRBJ2-5 | - | TRBV2 | - | TGTGCCAGCAACTATAAGGGGGGCCTAGGACAAGAGACCCAGTACTTC | CASNYKGGLGQETQYF
TRBJ2-3 | - | TRBV11-2 | - | TGTGCCAGCAGCTTAGGGGAGCCGCAGTATTTT | CASSLGEPQYF
TRBJ1-5 | TRBD1 | TRBV19 | - | TGTGCCAGTAGTATAGGGGTGACAGGGGAAGCCCAGCATTTT | CASSIGVTGEAQHF
TRBJ1-1 | - | TRBV9 | - | TGTGCCAGCAGCGTGGGAGTGGACACTGAAGCTTTCTTT | CASSVGVDTEAFF
TRBJ1-5 | - | TRBV4-3 | - | TGCGCCAGCAGCCACTCCCAGGAGGGATTCCAGCCCCAGCATTTT | CASSHSQEGFQPQHF
TRBJ2-5 | TRBD2 | TRBV11-2 | once | TGTGCCAGCAGCCCCCTAAGAGGCGGGGGACAAGAGACCCAGTACTTC | CASSPLRGGGQETQYF
TRBJ1-2 | - | TRBV28 | - | TGTGCCACCAAAGCTCCCACAGGGAATGGCTACACCTTC | CATKAPTGNGYTF
TRBJ1-4 | - | TRBV7-7 | - | TGTGCCAGCAGCCCGGACCGTACAAAACTGTTTTTT | CASSPDRTKLFF
TRBJ2-1 | - | TRBV5-1 | - | TGCGCCAGCAGCTTGGAGACAGAGCAGTTCTTC | CASSLETEQFF
TRBJ2-3 | - | TRBV9 | - | TGTGCCAGCTCCTCCTCCACAGATACGCAGTATTTT | CASSSSTDTQYF
TRBJ2-2 | - | TRBV14 | once | TGTGCCAGCAGCCAGACGGGTTCCACCGGGGAGCTGTTTTTT | CASSQTGSTGELFF
TRBJ2-3 | TRBD2 | TRBV7-9 | - | TGTGCCAGCAGCTTAAGGGGACTAGCCGAGGATACGCAGTATTTT | CASSLRGLAEDTQYF
TRBJ2-1 | TRBD2 | TRBV11-3 | once | TGTGCCAGCAGCCCCACCCGGGGGGGGGTGCAGTTCTTC | CASSPTRGGVQFF
TRBJ2-2 | - | TRBV18 | - | TGTGCCAGCTCACCGCCACGGACGGGGACCGGGGAGCTGTTTTTT | CASSPPRTGTGELFF
TRBJ1-4 | - | TRBV11-2 | - | TGTGCCAGCAGCTTAGGTTGGAGGGGGGAACTGTTTTTT | CASSLGWRGELFF
TRBJ1-2 | - | TRBV3-1/TRBV3-2 | - | TGTGCCAGCAGCCAAGATCTCCGGGATGGCTACACCTTC | CASSQDLRDGYTF
TRBJ1-4 | TRBD1 | TRBV5-4 | - | TGTGCCAGCACCCCTAGACAGGGGGCTAATGAAAAACTGTTTTTT | CASTPRQGANEKLFF
TRBJ2-6 | - | TRBV29-1 | - | TGCAGCGTCGAGGGGGGGTCTGGGGCCAACGTCCTGACTTTC | CSVEGGSGANVLTF
TRBJ2-3 | - | TRBV29-1 | - | TGCAGCGTTGGGAGTTCGGGATATACGCAGTATTTT | CSVGSSGYTQYF
TRBJ1-1 | - | TRBV6-2/TRBV6-3 | - | TGTGCCAGCAGTTTACCGGACCCCACCCGCCGGGCTTTCTTT | CASSLPDPTRRAFF